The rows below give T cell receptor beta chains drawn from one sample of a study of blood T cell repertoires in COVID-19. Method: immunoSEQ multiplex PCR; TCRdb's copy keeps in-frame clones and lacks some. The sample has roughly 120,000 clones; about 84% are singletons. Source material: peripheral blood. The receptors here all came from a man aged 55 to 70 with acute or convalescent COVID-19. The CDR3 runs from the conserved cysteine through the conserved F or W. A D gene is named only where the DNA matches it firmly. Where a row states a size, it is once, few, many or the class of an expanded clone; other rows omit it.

CDR3 protein: CAWSQGTAANYGYTF
CDR3 DNA: TGTGCCTGGAGCCAAGGGACAGCCGCTAACTATGGCTACACCTTC
J gene: TRBJ1-2
clone size: .
D gene: TRBD1
V gene: TRBV30

CDR3 protein: CASSLEQGANNEQFF
CDR3 DNA: TGTGCCAGCAGCTTAGAGCAGGGGGCCAACAATGAGCAGTTCTTC
J gene: TRBJ2-1
clone size: .
D gene: TRBD1
V gene: TRBV7-2

CDR3 protein: CASRLGGPLRNEQFF
CDR3 DNA: TGTGCCAGCAGGTTAGGAGGGCCTCTTCGAAATGAGCAGTTCTTC
J gene: TRBJ2-1
clone size: .
D gene: .
V gene: TRBV27

CDR3 protein: CASTNRGGQDAGYTF
CDR3 DNA: TGTGCCAGTACCAATAGGGGGGGCCAGGACGCCGGCTACACCTTC
J gene: TRBJ1-2
clone size: .
D gene: .
V gene: TRBV19

CDR3 protein: CASSQSDQPQHF
CDR3 DNA: TGTGCCAGCAGCCAATCCGATCAGCCCCAGCATTTT
J gene: TRBJ1-5
clone size: .
D gene: .
V gene: TRBV14

CDR3 protein: CASSYLRSGGNSPLHF
CDR3 DNA: TGTGCCAGCAGTTACCTCCGGTCAGGCGGGAATTCACCCCTCCACTTT
J gene: TRBJ1-6
clone size: .
D gene: .
V gene: TRBV28

CDR3 protein: CASSYSGQVGNTIYF
CDR3 DNA: TGTGCCAGCAGTTACTCGGGACAGGTGGGAAACACCATATATTTT
J gene: TRBJ1-3
clone size: .
D gene: TRBD1
V gene: TRBV6-6

CDR3 protein: CASSPRQGPTYEQYF
CDR3 DNA: TGTGCCAGCAGCCCAAGACAGGGGCCGACCTACGAGCAGTACTTC
J gene: TRBJ2-7
clone size: .
D gene: TRBD1
V gene: TRBV9

CDR3 protein: CASSSGLAFNEQFF
CDR3 DNA: TGTGCCAGCAGCTCGGGACTCGCTTTCAATGAGCAGTTCTTC
J gene: TRBJ2-1
clone size: .
D gene: .
V gene: TRBV5-8

CDR3 protein: CASRGGPDTQYF
CDR3 DNA: TGTGCCAGCAGGGGGGGGCCAGATACGCAGTATTTT
J gene: TRBJ2-3
clone size: .
D gene: .
V gene: TRBV6-5

CDR3 protein: CSVGKAGSTDTQYF
CDR3 DNA: TGCAGCGTCGGGAAGGCGGGGAGCACAGATACGCAGTATTTT
J gene: TRBJ2-3
clone size: few
D gene: .
V gene: TRBV29-1

CDR3 protein: CASSVDRQGAYGYTF
CDR3 DNA: TGTGCCAGCAGCGTAGACCGACAGGGCGCCTATGGCTACACCTTC
J gene: TRBJ1-2
clone size: .
D gene: TRBD1
V gene: TRBV6-5

CDR3 protein: CASSGTPDNEQFF
CDR3 DNA: TGTGCCAGTTCCGGGACACCCGACAATGAGCAGTTCTTC
J gene: TRBJ2-1
clone size: .
D gene: .
V gene: TRBV28

CDR3 protein: CASSLTPLSGTYNEQFF
CDR3 DNA: TGTGCCAGCAGCCTCACCCCCCTTAGCGGGACCTACAATGAGCAGTTCTTC
J gene: TRBJ2-1
clone size: .
D gene: TRBD2
V gene: TRBV7-2

CDR3 protein: CASSLQDHNEQFF
CDR3 DNA: TGTGCCAGCAGTCTACAGGACCACAATGAGCAGTTCTTC
J gene: TRBJ2-1
clone size: .
D gene: .
V gene: TRBV27

CDR3 protein: CAWSLTDTQYF
CDR3 DNA: TGTGCCTGGAGTCTTACTGATACGCAGTATTTT
J gene: TRBJ2-3
clone size: few
D gene: .
V gene: TRBV30

CDR3 protein: CASSLVGGAIEAFF
CDR3 DNA: TGTGCCAGCAGCTTAGTAGGGGGGGCGATAGAAGCTTTCTTT
J gene: TRBJ1-1
clone size: .
D gene: .
V gene: TRBV11-2

CDR3 protein: CASSETEEETQYF
CDR3 DNA: TGTGCCAGCAGTGAAACGGAGGAAGAGACCCAGTACTTC
J gene: TRBJ2-5
clone size: .
D gene: .
V gene: TRBV2

CDR3 protein: CSASAEPGANVLTF
CDR3 DNA: TGCAGTGCTAGTGCCGAGCCAGGGGCCAACGTCCTGACTTTC
J gene: TRBJ2-6
clone size: .
D gene: .
V gene: TRBV20-1

CDR3 protein: CASSPKWAGGRNEQFF
CDR3 DNA: TGTGCCAGCAGCCCCAAATGGGCGGGAGGGCGAAATGAGCAGTTCTTC
J gene: TRBJ2-1
clone size: .
D gene: TRBD2
V gene: TRBV28

CDR3 protein: CASSPERGSTIYF
CDR3 DNA: TGTGCCAGTAGCCCCGAGCGGGGGTCTACCATATATTTT
J gene: TRBJ1-3
clone size: .
D gene: .
V gene: TRBV19

CDR3 protein: CASSQAGQNYEQYF
CDR3 DNA: TGTGCCAGCAGCCAAGCGGGACAGAACTACGAGCAGTACTTC
J gene: TRBJ2-7
clone size: .
D gene: TRBD1
V gene: TRBV3-1/TRBV3-2

CDR3 protein: CASSVAESRWGANVLTF
CDR3 DNA: TGTGCCAGCAGCGTAGCTGAAAGCCGGTGGGGGGCCAACGTCCTGACTTTC
J gene: TRBJ2-6
clone size: .
D gene: .
V gene: TRBV9

CDR3 protein: CASNPGVYTYGYTF
CDR3 DNA: TGTGCCAGTAACCCAGGGGTTTATACCTATGGCTACACCTTC
J gene: TRBJ1-2
clone size: .
D gene: .
V gene: TRBV19

CDR3 protein: CASSEATSSSYEQYF
CDR3 DNA: TGCGCCAGCAGTGAAGCGACTAGTTCATCCTACGAGCAGTACTTC
J gene: TRBJ2-7
clone size: .
D gene: .
V gene: TRBV10-1

CDR3 protein: CAISDGGGTEAFF
CDR3 DNA: TGTGCCATCAGTGATGGCGGAGGCACTGAAGCTTTCTTT
J gene: TRBJ1-1
clone size: .
D gene: .
V gene: TRBV10-3

CDR3 protein: CASSSGLRSEQYF
CDR3 DNA: TGTGCCAGCAGCTCGGGACTCCGAAGCGAGCAGTACTTC
J gene: TRBJ2-7
clone size: .
D gene: .
V gene: TRBV7-8

CDR3 protein: CASSFVSLAGVGTGELFF
CDR3 DNA: TGTGCCAGCAGCTTCGTTTCCTTAGCGGGAGTGGGCACCGGGGAGCTGTTTTTT
J gene: TRBJ2-2
clone size: few
D gene: TRBD2
V gene: TRBV7-8

CDR3 protein: CASSLSRANYGYTF
CDR3 DNA: TGTGCCAGCAGTTTATCGCGGGCTAACTATGGCTACACCTTC
J gene: TRBJ1-2
clone size: .
D gene: .
V gene: TRBV27